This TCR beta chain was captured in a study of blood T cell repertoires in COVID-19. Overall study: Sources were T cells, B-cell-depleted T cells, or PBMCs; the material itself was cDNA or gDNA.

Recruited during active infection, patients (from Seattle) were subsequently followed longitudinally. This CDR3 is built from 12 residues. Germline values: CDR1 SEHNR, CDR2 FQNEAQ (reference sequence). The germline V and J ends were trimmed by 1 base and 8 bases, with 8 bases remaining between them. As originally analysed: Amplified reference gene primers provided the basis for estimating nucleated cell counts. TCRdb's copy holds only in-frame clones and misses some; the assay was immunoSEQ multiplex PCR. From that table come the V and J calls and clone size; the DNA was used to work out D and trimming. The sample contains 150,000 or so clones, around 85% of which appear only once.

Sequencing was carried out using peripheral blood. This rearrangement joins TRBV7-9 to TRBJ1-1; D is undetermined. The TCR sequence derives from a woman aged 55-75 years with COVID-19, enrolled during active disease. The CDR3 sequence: CASSLVRYEAFF. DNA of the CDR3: TGTGCCAGCAGCTTAGTGAGGTACGAAGCTTTCTTT.